These 22 T cell receptor beta chains were all obtained from the same sample, sequenced in a study of blood T cell repertoires in COVID-19. Libraries were prepared by immunoSEQ multiplex PCR; TCRdb keeps only in-frame clonotypes and omits some of them. The sample shows 100,000 to 120,000 clones, 85% of them seen only once. Sequenced material: peripheral blood. The source is a human donor in a cohort sampled during active COVID-19.

The chain is built from TRBV6-4 and TRBJ1-2; 8 bases agree with TRBD1. The junction had 6 bases not matched to a gene; V was cut back by 4 bases and J by 8 bases. Germline CDR1 reads MRHNA; CDR2 reads SNTAGT. The CDR3 has 13 amino acids. The DNA of the CDR3 is TGTGCCAGCAGTGGGTGGACAGGGTGGGGCTACACCTTC. It encodes CASSGWTGWGYTF.

V and J are TRBV2 and TRBJ1-2; D not certain. This CDR3 is 14 amino acids long. The V gene lost 1 base and the J gene lost 3 bases, with 9 bases spanning the gap. CDR1 and CDR2 from the germline V gene are SNHLY and FYNNEI. CDR3 sequence reads: CASSEVRVDYGYTF. CDR3 sequence (DNA): TGTGCCAGCAGTGAAGTCCGGGTGGACTATGGCTACACCTTC.

This chain uses TRBV7-2 with TRBJ1-2; TRBD1 matches at 10 bases. With 5 bases clipped from V and 5 bases from J, the junction kept 5 bases outside the gene matches. The CDR3 consists of 14 residues. Germline V gene lookup returns CDR1 SGHTA and CDR2 FQGNSA. The CDR3 sequence: CASSVGTGDYGYTF. The CDR3 DNA sequence: TGTGCCAGCAGCGTCGGGACAGGGGATTATGGCTACACCTTC.

The gene calls are TRBV19 and TRBJ2-1, with 10 bases fitting TRBD1. The CDR3 contains 16 residues. CDR1 is LNHDA, CDR2 SQIVND, per germline (reference sequence). The J segment lost 3 bases and the V segment lost 7 bases, leaving 9 bases of the junction unmatched. The chain's CDR3 is CASTTSGDRGYNEQFF. CDR3 in DNA: TGTGCCAGTACCACTTCAGGGGACAGGGGCTACAATGAGCAGTTCTTC.

This clone occurred once. This rearrangement joins TRBV10-3 to TRBJ2-6; 8 bases are a match to TRBD1. CDR3 length: 17 residues. J was trimmed by 0 bases and V by 3 bases; bases with no gene match: 4. The germline CDR1 and CDR2 sequences are ENHRY and SYGVKD. The CDR3 DNA sequence: TGTGCCATCAGTGAACCGGGACAGGCCTCTGGGGCCAACGTCCTGACTTTC. Protein sequence: CAISEPGQASGANVLTF.

This clone turned up a few times. The rearrangement links TRBV19 to TRBJ1-1, with D perhaps TRBD1 (6 bases). This CDR3 is built from 15 residues. V was shortened by 7 bases and J by 8 bases, with 23 bases between the two germline ends. CDR1 and CDR2 from the germline V gene are LNHDA and SQIVND (reference sequence). For the CDR3, the DNA is TGTGCCAGTACCGTCGCGCCGGGGGGGCCAGGGGAAGCTTTCTTT. It translates to CASTVAPGGPGEAFF.

The chain couples TRBV10-3 to TRBJ2-3, with 7 bases that match TRBD2. The CDR3 contains 17 residues. Unmatched junction bases numbered 13, after V lost 2 bases and J lost 5 bases. From germline, CDR1 is ENHRY and CDR2 SYGVKD. In nucleotides, the CDR3 is TGTGCCATCAGTGAGCGGGGGGATCCAAAGTCCGGAGATACGCAGTATTTT. As protein: CAISERGDPKSGDTQYF.

The rearrangement joins TRBV9 to TRBJ2-3; TRBD2 aligns across 11 bases. V trimming: 4 bases; J trimming: 3 bases; junction bases outside the gene matches: 7. The CDR3 is made up of 16 amino acids. Germline V gene data show CDR1 as SGDLS and CDR2 as YYNGEE. CDR3 bases: TGTGCCAGCAGCCCACGCACTAGCGGGGGTACAGATACGCAGTATTTT. Translated, it gives CASSPRTSGGTDTQYF.

This clone was detected a few times. This chain uses TRBV10-2 with TRBJ2-7; D unclear. The length of the CDR3 is 14 residues. Germline loops: CDR1 WSHSY, CDR2 SAAADI. V lost 0 bases and J lost 4, with 10 bases in between. The chain's CDR3 is CASSESPLRYEQYF. Written as DNA, the CDR3 is TGCGCCAGCAGTGAGTCGCCCCTCCGGTACGAGCAGTACTTC.

This CDR3 reads CASSLERGRTDTQYF. CDR3 nucleotides: TGTGCCAGCAGTTTAGAGCGGGGACGCACAGATACGCAGTATTTT. This chain connects TRBV28 to TRBJ2-3; 7 bases map to TRBD2. This CDR3 comprises 15 residues. After removal of 2 bases from V and 1 base from J, the junction contained 3 bases not matched to a gene. Germline CDR1 is MDHEN and CDR2 is SYDVKM.

V and J are TRBV5-1 and TRBJ2-1; D may be TRBD1 (7 bases). Germline V gene data show CDR1 as SGHRS and CDR2 as YFSETQ. This CDR3 has 15 residues. V shed 3 bases and J shed 0 bases, with 10 bases lying between them. CDR3 sequence reads: CASSSGGSSYNEQFF. The DNA of the CDR3 is TGCGCCAGCAGCTCAGGGGGGAGCTCCTACAATGAGCAGTTCTTC. Looking up the rest from reference TRBV5-1 and TRBJ2-1 gives the full variable domain: KAGVTQTPRYLIKTRGQQVTLSCSPISGHRSVSWYQQTPGQGLQFLFEYFSETQRNKGNFPGRFSGRQFSNSRSEMNVSTLELGDSALYLCASSSGGSSYNEQFFGPGTRLTVL.

The chain links TRBV28 to TRBJ1-5; 7 bases line up with TRBD1. This CDR3 has 12 residues. Losses at the gene ends were 11 bases for V and 2 bases for J; bases not matched to a gene: 3. Germline V gives CDR1 MDHEN, CDR2 SYDVKM. The CDR3 reads CADGTGNQPQHF. The CDR3 DNA sequence: TGTGCCGACGGGACAGGCAATCAGCCCCAGCATTTT.

Written as DNA, the CDR3 is TGTGCCAGCAGCCGGAGACAGGCTACTAATGAAAAACTGTTTTTT. Amino acids: CASSRRQATNEKLFF. J is TRBJ1-4 and V is TRBV6-5, with a weak D call TRBD1 (6 bases). Trimming removed 6 bases from V and 2 bases from J, with 13 bases in between. The CDR3 has 15 residues. Germline V gene data show CDR1 as MNHEY and CDR2 as SVGAGI.

The V gene is TRBV10-3, the J gene TRBJ2-1, with 7 bases aligning to TRBD1. The germline V gene has CDR1 ENHRY and CDR2 SYGVKD. The V gene end was trimmed by 3 bases and the J gene end by 1 base; junction bases not matched to a gene: 3. The CDR3 is 15 residues long. The CDR3 DNA reads as TGTGCCATCAGTGATCGGGACAGATCCTACAATGAGCAGTTCTTC. Its translation is CAISDRDRSYNEQFF.

The chain has TRBV5-4 and TRBJ1-2; 9 bases are shared with TRBD1. The CDR3 totals 15 residues. Per the germline V gene, CDR1 is SGHNT and CDR2 is YYREEE (reference sequence). The J segment lost 3 bases and the V segment lost 2 bases, leaving 5 bases of the junction unmatched. The CDR3, as DNA: TGTGCCAGCAGCTTCCGGGACAGGGAGTACTATGGCTACACCTTC. This gives the protein CASSFRDREYYGYTF.

This clone has just one count. The chain employs TRBV19 and TRBJ1-2; 8 bases map to TRBD1. V was pared by 5 bases and J by 8 bases, with 10 bases of the junction left unmatched. There are 14 residues in the CDR3. Germline values: CDR1 LNHDA, CDR2 SQIVND (reference sequence). The CDR3 reads CASSSDRAREGYTF. DNA for the CDR3: TGTGCCAGTAGTTCGGACAGGGCTAGAGAGGGCTACACCTTC.

The V call is TRBV7-6, the J call TRBJ2-2; D uncertain. The germline gives CDR1 SGHVS, CDR2 FNYEAQ. This CDR3 contains 14 residues. The ends were cut back, 1 base at V and 5 bases at J, with 8 bases in the middle. CDR3 loop: CASSLDRSTGELFF. The CDR3 DNA follows: TGTGCCAGCAGCTTAGACAGATCTACCGGGGAGCTGTTTTTT.

J is TRBJ2-3 and V is TRBV19, with 8 bases identical to TRBD2. CDR1 is LNHDA and CDR2 is SQIVND in the germline V gene (reference sequence). CDR3 length: 14 amino acids. V dropped 9 bases and J dropped 1; count of bases not matched to a gene: 6. The CDR3 nucleotides read TGTGCCAGCCGGGGGGGCGACCGCACAGATACGCAGTATTTT. Protein: CASRGGDRTDTQYF.

This clone occurred once. The chain joins TRBV18 to TRBJ1-4; D is uncertain. The germline V gene encodes CDR1 KGHSH and CDR2 LQKENI. This CDR3 is built from 13 residues. Trimming took 10 bases from V and 5 from J, leaving 14 bases between them. The CDR3 nucleotides are TGTGCCACCCGGCGCGGCCAAAATGAAAAACTGTTTTTT. Amino acids: CATRRGQNEKLFF.

This clone has only a few counts. The chain combines TRBV10-1 with TRBJ1-5, with 10 bases identical to TRBD1. The V and J ends lost 8 bases and 4 bases, in that order; junction bases with no gene match: 17. The CDR3 is 18 residues long. Germline values: CDR1 WNHNN, CDR2 SYGVQD (reference sequence). CDR3 nucleotide sequence: TGCGCCAGCGGGTACCAGATCGGGACAGGGGAGCGGAATCAGCCCCAGCATTTT. This codes for CASGYQIGTGERNQPQHF.

The chain recombines TRBV6-6 with TRBJ1-2; D might be TRBD1 (6 bases). CDR1 is MNHNY, CDR2 SVGAGI, per germline (reference sequence). The length of the CDR3 is 12 residues. Trimming pared 6 bases from V and 8 bases from J, leaving 13 bases between. This CDR3 reads CASRPGGRGYTF. DNA for the CDR3: TGTGCCAGCAGACCTGGGGGCCGGGGCTACACCTTC.

The V and J genes are TRBV7-9 and TRBJ2-1; D remains ambiguous. The V end lost 3 bases, the J end lost 0 bases, and 6 bases lay between the germline ends. Germline values: CDR1 SEHNR, CDR2 FQNEAQ (reference sequence). The CDR3 sequence is 14 residues long. This chain's CDR3 is CASSFASSYNEQFF. CDR3 sequence (DNA): TGTGCCAGCAGCTTCGCCAGCTCCTACAATGAGCAGTTCTTC.